This T cell receptor (beta chain) was retrieved from a study of Ad26.COV2.S vaccination and SARS-CoV-2 variants. Background on the study: The donor was enrolled in the Ad26.COV2.S arm of the COV1001 trial.

The method was immunoSEQ multiplex PCR; TCRdb's version includes in-frame clones alone and lacks a portion of them. The sample consists of 200,000 to 250,000 clones, approximately 90% of them appearing once. V was cut by 3 bases and J by 2 bases, with 7 bases left in between. Germline CDR1 MNHNS, CDR2 SASEGT. CDR3 length: 13 residues. In the case of this clone: No antigen is known for it.

Points from the study as a whole: Responses of T cells in total may have been underestimated by the TCR breadth and depth analyses.

The treatment denotes: 15 to 20 received Ad26.COV2.S at low or high dose, single or two shots; about 5 received placebo; per-sample allocation not given. Samples came from day 63 after the first vaccine or placebo injection. This clonotype originated in a person between 18 and 59 years old who received the Ad26.COV2.S COVID-19 vaccine or a placebo. The source material was peripheral blood, sampled in a trial of Ad26.COV2.S vaccine versus placebo. The J gene is TRBJ1-2, the V gene TRBV6-1; unclear D gene. CDR3 region: CASSESGNYGYTF. For the CDR3, the DNA is TGTGCCAGCAGTGAGTCCGGGAACTATGGCTACACCTTC.